One and the same sample provided the 8 T cell receptor beta chains below, sequenced in a study of identical twins. TCRdb analysed the 5' RACE reads with MiXCR anew, one entry per CDR3 protein. The table has around 340,000 distinct CDR3 sequences, approximately 13% seen once; the top ten hold 6% to 9%. This sample also belongs to another study, concerning yellow fever vaccine responses in identical twins.

Sample: CD8+ T cells sorted from blood. The receptors derive from a woman under 30 in good health.

The rearrangement uses TRBV6-1 and TRBJ2-1; D gene unclear. V lost 1 base, J lost 0 bases, and 7 bases lay in between. CDR3 size: 15 residues. The germline gives CDR1 MNHNS, CDR2 SASEGT. The DNA for the CDR3 is TGTGCCAGCAGTGAAGTCCTCAGCTCCTACAATGAGCAGTTCTTC. This codes for CASSEVLSSYNEQFF.

V is TRBV28 and J is TRBJ2-1; the match to TRBD1 covers 7 bases. The J segment lost 12 bases and the V segment lost 2 bases, leaving 4 bases of the junction unmatched. Germline V CDR1 and CDR2: MDHEN, SYDVKM. The CDR3 totals 12 residues. This CDR3 reads CASSLVQGVQFF. In DNA form, the CDR3 reads TGTGCCAGCAGTTTAGTCCAGGGGGTGCAGTTCTTC.

There are a few counts of this clonotype. The chain links TRBV12-5 to TRBJ2-7, with TRBD1 matching 10 bases. CDR1 is LGHNT, CDR2 FRNRAP, per germline. Unmatched junction bases numbered 12, after V lost 7 bases and J lost 3 bases. The CDR3 is made up of 16 amino acids. The CDR3 sequence: CASASPPGQGFYEQYF. The CDR3 DNA follows: TGTGCTAGTGCCTCACCCCCGGGACAGGGGTTCTACGAGCAGTACTTC.

J is TRBJ2-1 and V is TRBV6-2 or TRBV6-3, with TRBD1 matching over 7 bases. CDR1 is MNHEY and CDR2 is SVGEGT in the germline V gene. The CDR3 is made up of 16 amino acids. Trimming cost V 3 bases and J 8 bases; bases outside gene matches: 13. CDR3 region: CASSYHDRAAFYEQFF. The CDR3 DNA reads as TGTGCCAGCAGTTATCACGACAGGGCGGCGTTCTATGAGCAGTTCTTC.

This chain joins TRBV12-3 or TRBV12-4 and TRBJ2-7; D possibly matches TRBD1 or TRBD2 (5 bases each). The CDR3 has 12 residues. The V end was cut by 1 base, the J end by 12 bases, with 13 bases between. CDR3 loop: CASSLEPSGGYF. The CDR3 DNA reads TGTGCCAGCAGTTTAGAACCAAGTGGGGGGTACTTC.

This clonotype has just a few counts. This chain joins TRBV27 and TRBJ1-6; D unresolved. The V end lost 3 bases, the J end lost 0 bases, and 6 bases lay between the germline ends. The CDR3 runs to 15 residues. The V gene's germline CDR1 is MNHEY and CDR2 SMNVEV (reference sequence). CDR3 coding DNA: TGTGCCAGCAGTTTTTTAAGCTCCTATAATTCACCCCTCCACTTT. This codes for CASSFLSSYNSPLHF.

The chain links TRBV29-1 to TRBJ1-1; unclear D gene. The length of the CDR3 is 13 residues. Germline loops: CDR1 SQVTM, CDR2 ANQGSEA. Trimming shortened V by 3 bases and J by 0 bases, and 8 bases separated the two germline ends. For the CDR3, the DNA is TGCAGCGTTGAGGGTAAACTGAACACTGAAGCTTTCTTT. Its translation is CSVEGKLNTEAFF.

This clonotype was counted at least ten times. The chain couples TRBV20-1 to TRBJ1-6; D is possibly TRBD1 (6 bases). The V and J ends lost 7 bases and 8 bases respectively, with 15 bases between them. The CDR3 consists of 13 residues. The germline gives CDR1 DFQATT, CDR2 SNEGSKA (reference sequence). The CDR3 DNA reads as TGCAGTGTCAAGGACAGAGACCATTCACCCCTCCACTTT. It yields the protein CSVKDRDHSPLHF.